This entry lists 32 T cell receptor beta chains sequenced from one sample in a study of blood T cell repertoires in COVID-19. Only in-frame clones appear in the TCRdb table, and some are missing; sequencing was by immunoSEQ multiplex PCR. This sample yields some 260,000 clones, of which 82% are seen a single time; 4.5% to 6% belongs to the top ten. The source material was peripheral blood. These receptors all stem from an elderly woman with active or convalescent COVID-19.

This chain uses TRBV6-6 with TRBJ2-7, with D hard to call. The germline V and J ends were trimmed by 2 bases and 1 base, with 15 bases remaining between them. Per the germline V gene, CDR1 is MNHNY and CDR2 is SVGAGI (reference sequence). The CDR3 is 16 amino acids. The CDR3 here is CASSYRTRDQSYEQYF. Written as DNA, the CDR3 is TGTGCCAGCAGTTACCGTACGAGAGATCAATCCTACGAGCAGTACTTC.

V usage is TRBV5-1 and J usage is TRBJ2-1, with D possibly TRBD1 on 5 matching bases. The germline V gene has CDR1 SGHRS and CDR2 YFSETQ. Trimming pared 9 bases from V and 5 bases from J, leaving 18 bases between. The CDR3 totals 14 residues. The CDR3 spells CATKKATDHNEQFF. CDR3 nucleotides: TGCGCCACCAAAAAAGCGACAGATCACAATGAGCAGTTCTTC.

CDR3: CASSLVDRGSGNTIYF. The CDR3 nucleotides are TGTGCCAGCAGCTTAGTTGACCGGGGCTCTGGAAACACCATATATTTT. V usage is TRBV7-8 and J usage is TRBJ1-3; D is unclear. Trimming left V 1 base short and J 0 bases short, with 10 bases between. This CDR3 is 16 amino acids long. Germline values: CDR1 SGHVS, CDR2 FQNEAQ.

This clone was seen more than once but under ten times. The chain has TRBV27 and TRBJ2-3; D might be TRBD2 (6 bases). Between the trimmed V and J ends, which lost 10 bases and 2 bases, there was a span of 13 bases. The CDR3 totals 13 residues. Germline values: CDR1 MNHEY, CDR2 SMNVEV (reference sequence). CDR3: CATGDSNTDTQYF. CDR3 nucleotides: TGTGCCACCGGGGACTCCAACACAGATACGCAGTATTTT.

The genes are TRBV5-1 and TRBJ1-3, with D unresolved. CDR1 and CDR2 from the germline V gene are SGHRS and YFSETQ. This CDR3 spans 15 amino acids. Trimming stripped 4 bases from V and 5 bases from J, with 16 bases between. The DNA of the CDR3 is TGCGCCAGCAGCCCCGGGTGGGTGACTAGAAACACCATATATTTT. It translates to CASSPGWVTRNTIYF.

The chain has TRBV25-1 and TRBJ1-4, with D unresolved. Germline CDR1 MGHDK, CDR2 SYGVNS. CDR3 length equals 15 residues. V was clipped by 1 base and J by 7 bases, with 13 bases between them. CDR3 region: CASSESRGFGEKLFF. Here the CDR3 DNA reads TGTGCCAGCAGTGAATCGCGGGGTTTTGGTGAAAAACTGTTTTTT.

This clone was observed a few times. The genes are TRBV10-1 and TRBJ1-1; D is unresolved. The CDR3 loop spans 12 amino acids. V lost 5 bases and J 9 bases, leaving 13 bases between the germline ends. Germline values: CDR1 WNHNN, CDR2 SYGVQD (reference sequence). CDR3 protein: CASSPGERQAFF. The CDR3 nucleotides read TGCGCCAGCAGTCCGGGAGAGCGACAAGCTTTCTTT.

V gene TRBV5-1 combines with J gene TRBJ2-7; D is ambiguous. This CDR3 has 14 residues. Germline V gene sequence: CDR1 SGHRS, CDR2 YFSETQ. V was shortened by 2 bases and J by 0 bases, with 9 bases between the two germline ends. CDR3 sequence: CASSLNPSSYEQYF. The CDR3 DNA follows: TGCGCCAGCAGCTTAAATCCTAGCTCCTACGAGCAGTACTTC.

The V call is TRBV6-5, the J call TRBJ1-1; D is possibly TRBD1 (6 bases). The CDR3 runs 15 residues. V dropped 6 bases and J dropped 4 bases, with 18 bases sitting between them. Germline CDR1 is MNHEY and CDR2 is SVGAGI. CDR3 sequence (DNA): TGTGCCAGCAGGATCAAGGGGGAAGGGGTCACTGAAGCTTTCTTT. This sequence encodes CASRIKGEGVTEAFF.

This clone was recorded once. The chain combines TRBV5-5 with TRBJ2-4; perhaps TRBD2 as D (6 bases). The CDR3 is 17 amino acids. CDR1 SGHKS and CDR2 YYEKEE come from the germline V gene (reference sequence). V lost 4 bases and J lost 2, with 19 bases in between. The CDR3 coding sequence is TGTGCCAGCAGCGTACGAGGGACTCTTCTGTCCAAAAACATTCAGTACTTC. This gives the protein CASSVRGTLLSKNIQYF.

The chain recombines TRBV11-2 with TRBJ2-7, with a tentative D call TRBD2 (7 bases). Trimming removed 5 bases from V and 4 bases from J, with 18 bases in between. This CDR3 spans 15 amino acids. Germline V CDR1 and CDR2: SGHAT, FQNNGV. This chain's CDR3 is CASSVSGGGGYEQYF. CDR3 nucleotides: TGTGCCAGCAGCGTCTCGGGGGGCGGGGGATACGAGCAGTACTTC.

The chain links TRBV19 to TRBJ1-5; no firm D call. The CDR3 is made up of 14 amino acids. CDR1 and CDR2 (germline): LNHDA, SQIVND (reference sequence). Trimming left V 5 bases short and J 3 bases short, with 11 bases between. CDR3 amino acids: CASSEGVYNQPQHF. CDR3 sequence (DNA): TGTGCCAGTAGTGAGGGAGTGTACAATCAGCCCCAGCATTTT.

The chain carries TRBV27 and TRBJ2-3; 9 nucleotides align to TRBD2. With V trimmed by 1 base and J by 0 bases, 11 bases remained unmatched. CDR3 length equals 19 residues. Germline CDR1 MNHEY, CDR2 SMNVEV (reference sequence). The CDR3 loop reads CASSLFPLSSGSSTDTQYF. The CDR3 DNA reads TGTGCCAGCAGTTTATTCCCGTTAAGTAGCGGGAGTAGCACAGATACGCAGTATTTT.

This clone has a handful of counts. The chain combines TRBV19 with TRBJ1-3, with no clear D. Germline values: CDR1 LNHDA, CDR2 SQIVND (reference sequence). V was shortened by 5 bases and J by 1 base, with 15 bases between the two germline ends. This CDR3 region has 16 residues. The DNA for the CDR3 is TGTGCCAGTAGTGGGCGGGCCGAGATATCTGGAAACACCATATATTTT. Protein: CASSGRAEISGNTIYF.

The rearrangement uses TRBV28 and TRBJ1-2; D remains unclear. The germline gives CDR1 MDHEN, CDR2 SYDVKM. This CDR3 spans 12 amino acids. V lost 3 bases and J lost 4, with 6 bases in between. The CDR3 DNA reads TGTGCCAGCAGTTTTAAGCTCTATGGCTACACCTTC. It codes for CASSFKLYGYTF.

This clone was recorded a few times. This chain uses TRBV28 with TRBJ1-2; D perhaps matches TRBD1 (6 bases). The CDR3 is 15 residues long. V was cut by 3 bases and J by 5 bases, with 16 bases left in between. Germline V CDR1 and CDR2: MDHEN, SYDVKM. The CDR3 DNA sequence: TGTGCCAGCAGTTTGGTGCCCGGGACACTTTATGGCTACACCTTC. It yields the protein CASSLVPGTLYGYTF.

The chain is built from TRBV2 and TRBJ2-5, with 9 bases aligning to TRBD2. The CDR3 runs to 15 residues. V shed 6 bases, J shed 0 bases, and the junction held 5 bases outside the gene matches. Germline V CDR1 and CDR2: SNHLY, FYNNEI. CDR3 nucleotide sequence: TGTGCCAGCAGGCGGGGGGGGGCTTACCAAGAGACCCAGTACTTC. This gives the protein CASRRGGAYQETQYF.

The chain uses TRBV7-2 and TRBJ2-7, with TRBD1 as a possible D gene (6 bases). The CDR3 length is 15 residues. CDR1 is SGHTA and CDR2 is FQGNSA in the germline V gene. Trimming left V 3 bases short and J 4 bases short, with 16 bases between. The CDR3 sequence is CASSLDRYVSYEQYF. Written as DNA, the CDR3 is TGTGCCAGCAGCTTGGACAGATATGTTAGTTACGAGCAGTACTTC. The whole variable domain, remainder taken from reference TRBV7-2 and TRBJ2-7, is GAGVSQSPSNKVTEKGKDVELRCDPISGHTALYWYRQSLGQGLEFLIYFQGNSAPDKSGLPSDRFSAERTGGSVSTLTIQRTQQEDSAVYLCASSLDRYVSYEQYFGPGTRLTVT.

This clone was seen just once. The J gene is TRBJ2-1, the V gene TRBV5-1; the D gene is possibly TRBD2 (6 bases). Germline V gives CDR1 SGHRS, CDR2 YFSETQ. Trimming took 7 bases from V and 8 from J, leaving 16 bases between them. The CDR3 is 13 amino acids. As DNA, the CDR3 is TGCGCCAGCGCCGGGGGAGGAGGCTATGAGCAGTTCTTC. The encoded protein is CASAGGGGYEQFF.

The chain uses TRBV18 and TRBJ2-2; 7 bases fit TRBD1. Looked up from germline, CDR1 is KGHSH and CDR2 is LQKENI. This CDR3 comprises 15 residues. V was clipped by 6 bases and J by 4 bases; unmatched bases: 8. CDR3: CASSPYRGSTGELFF. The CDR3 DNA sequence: TGTGCCAGCTCGCCGTACAGGGGAAGCACCGGGGAGCTGTTTTTT.

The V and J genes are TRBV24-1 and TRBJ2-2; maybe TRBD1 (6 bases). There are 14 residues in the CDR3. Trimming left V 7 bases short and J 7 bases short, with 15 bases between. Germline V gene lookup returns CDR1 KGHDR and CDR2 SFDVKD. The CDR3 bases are TGTGCCACCAGCCCACAGGGAGTAGGCGGGGAGCTGTTTTTT. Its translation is CATSPQGVGGELFF.

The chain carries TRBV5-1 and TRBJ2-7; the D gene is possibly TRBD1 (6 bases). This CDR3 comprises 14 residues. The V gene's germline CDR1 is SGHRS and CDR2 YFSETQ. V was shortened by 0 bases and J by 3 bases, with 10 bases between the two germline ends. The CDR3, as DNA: TGCGCCAGCAGCTTGGATTCAGGGGACTACGAGCAGTACTTC. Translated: CASSLDSGDYEQYF.

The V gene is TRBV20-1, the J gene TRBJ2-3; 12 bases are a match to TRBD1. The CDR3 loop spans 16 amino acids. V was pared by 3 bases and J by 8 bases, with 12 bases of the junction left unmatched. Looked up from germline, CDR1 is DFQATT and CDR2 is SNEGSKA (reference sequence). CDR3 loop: CSASYLGQGARGTQYF. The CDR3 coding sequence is TGCAGTGCTAGTTACTTGGGACAGGGGGCGCGCGGTACGCAGTATTTT.

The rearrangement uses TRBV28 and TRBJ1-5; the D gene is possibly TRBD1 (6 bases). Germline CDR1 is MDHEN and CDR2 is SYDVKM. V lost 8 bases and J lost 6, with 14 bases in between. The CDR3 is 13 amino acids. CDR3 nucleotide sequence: TGTGCCAGCCGAACAGGGTACGGTCAGCCCCAGCATTTT. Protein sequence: CASRTGYGQPQHF.

The CDR3 nucleotides are TGTGCCAGCAGCCAAGATCGGGGAGATACGCAGTATTTT. As protein: CASSQDRGDTQYF. This chain links TRBV3-1 (or the pseudogene TRBV3-2) with TRBJ2-3; a weak D match, TRBD2 (5 bases). Germline V lookup: CDR1 LGHDT, CDR2 YNNKEL (reference sequence). V lost 0 bases, J lost 5 bases, and 6 bases lay in between. The CDR3 spans 13 residues.

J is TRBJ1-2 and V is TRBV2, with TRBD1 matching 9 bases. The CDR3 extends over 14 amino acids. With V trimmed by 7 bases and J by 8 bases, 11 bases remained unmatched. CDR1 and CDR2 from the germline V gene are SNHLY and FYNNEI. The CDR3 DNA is TGTGCCAGCACCCCGGGACAGGGATTGGGAGGCTACACCTTC. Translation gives CASTPGQGLGGYTF.

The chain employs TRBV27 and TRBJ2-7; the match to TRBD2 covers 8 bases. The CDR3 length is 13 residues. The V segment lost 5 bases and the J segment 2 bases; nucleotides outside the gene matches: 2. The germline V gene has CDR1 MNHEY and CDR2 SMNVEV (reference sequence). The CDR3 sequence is CASSAGGTYEQYF. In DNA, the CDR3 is TGTGCCAGCAGTGCGGGAGGTACCTACGAGCAGTACTTC.

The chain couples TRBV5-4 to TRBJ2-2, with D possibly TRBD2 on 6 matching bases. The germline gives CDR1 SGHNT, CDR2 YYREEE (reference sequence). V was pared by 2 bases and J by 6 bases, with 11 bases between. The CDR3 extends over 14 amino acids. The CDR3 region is CASSFNSGAGELFF. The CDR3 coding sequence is TGTGCCAGCAGCTTTAATAGCGGAGCCGGGGAGCTGTTTTTT.

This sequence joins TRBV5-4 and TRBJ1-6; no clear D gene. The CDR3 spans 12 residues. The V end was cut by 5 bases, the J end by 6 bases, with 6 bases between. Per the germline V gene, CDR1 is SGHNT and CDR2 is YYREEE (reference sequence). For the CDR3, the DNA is TGTGCCAGCAGATTAGCTAATTCACCCCTCCACTTT. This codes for CASRLANSPLHF.

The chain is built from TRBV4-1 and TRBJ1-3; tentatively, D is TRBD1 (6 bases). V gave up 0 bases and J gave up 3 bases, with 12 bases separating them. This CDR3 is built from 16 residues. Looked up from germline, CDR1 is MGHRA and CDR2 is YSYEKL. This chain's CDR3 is CASSQDGRGGGNTIYF. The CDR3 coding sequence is TGCGCCAGCAGCCAAGATGGTAGGGGGGGTGGAAACACCATATATTTT.

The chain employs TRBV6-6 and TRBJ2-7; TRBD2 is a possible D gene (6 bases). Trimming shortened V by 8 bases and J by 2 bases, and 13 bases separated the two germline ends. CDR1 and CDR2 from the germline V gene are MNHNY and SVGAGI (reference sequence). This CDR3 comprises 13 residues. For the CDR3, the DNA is TGTGCCAGCCAGGACGGGGGAACCTACGAGCAGTACTTC. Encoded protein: CASQDGGTYEQYF.

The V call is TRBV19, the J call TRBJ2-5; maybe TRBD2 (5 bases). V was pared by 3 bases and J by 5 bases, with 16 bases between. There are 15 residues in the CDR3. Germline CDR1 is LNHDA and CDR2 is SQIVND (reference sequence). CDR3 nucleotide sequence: TGTGCCAGTAGTATCGGAGGTTCCCGTAGGGAGACCCAGTACTTC. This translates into CASSIGGSRRETQYF.